Shown below are 23 T cell receptor beta chains from a single sample sequenced in a study of blood T cell repertoires in COVID-19. This table comes from immunoSEQ multiplex PCR, and its TCRdb copy is limited to in-frame clones, with some not included. The profile covers 250,000 to 350,000 clones, with approximately 85% appearing a single time and about 9.8% taken by the ten largest. Sequencing was done on a sample of peripheral blood. These receptor sequences come from a young man with active or convalescent COVID-19.

Only a few counts were recorded for this clone. The chain recombines TRBV27 with TRBJ1-3; maybe TRBD1 (6 bases). V was pared by 2 bases and J by 2 bases, with 7 bases between. This CDR3 contains 14 residues. Germline lookup yields CDR1 MNHEY and CDR2 SMNVEV (reference sequence). The CDR3 DNA follows: TGTGCCAGCAGTTTAACAGGGACTGGAAACACCATATATTTT. It yields the protein CASSLTGTGNTIYF.

This sequence joins TRBV11-1 and TRBJ2-5; D unresolved. The germline V and J ends were trimmed by 7 bases and 5 bases, with 17 bases remaining between them. Looked up from germline, CDR1 is SGHAT and CDR2 is FQDESV (reference sequence). The CDR3 extends over 14 amino acids. The CDR3: CASTSLAGWETQYF. The CDR3 DNA follows: TGTGCCAGCACTTCCCTTGCCGGGTGGGAGACCCAGTACTTC.

The V gene is TRBV6-6, the J gene TRBJ1-5; 11 positions match TRBD1. Germline trimming cut 2 bases from V and 4 bases from J; bases unmatched to any gene: 1. The CDR3 sequence is 15 residues long. Germline CDR1 is MNHNY and CDR2 is SVGAGI (reference sequence). CDR3 residues: CASSYRDRGNQPQHF. The CDR3 DNA reads TGTGCCAGCAGTTACCGGGACAGGGGGAATCAGCCCCAGCATTTT.

The V and J genes are TRBV2 and TRBJ1-5, with 10 positions matching TRBD1. Germline trimming cut 1 base from V and 6 bases from J; bases unmatched to any gene: 3. This CDR3 is 15 amino acids long. From germline, CDR1 is SNHLY and CDR2 FYNNEI. The CDR3 sequence: CASSEGQGAAQPQHF. CDR3 DNA: TGTGCCAGCAGTGAAGGACAGGGGGCTGCTCAGCCCCAGCATTTT.

This chain uses TRBV7-9 with TRBJ2-1; 7 bases match TRBD2. V gave up 4 bases and J gave up 2 bases; unmatched junction bases: 8. CDR1 and CDR2 from the germline V gene are SEHNR and FQNEAQ (reference sequence). The CDR3 length is 16 residues. CDR3 protein: CASSWGKSGAYNEQFF. In nucleotides, the CDR3 is TGTGCCAGCAGCTGGGGGAAGAGCGGGGCCTACAATGAGCAGTTCTTC.

The V call is TRBV9, the J call TRBJ2-1; possibly TRBD2 for D (6 bases). The V gene lost 2 bases and the J gene lost 2 bases, with 14 bases spanning the gap. The CDR3 spans 16 residues. Germline V lookup: CDR1 SGDLS, CDR2 YYNGEE. The CDR3 protein is CASSVSGRDTYNEQFF. For the CDR3, the DNA is TGTGCCAGCAGCGTTAGCGGACGAGACACCTACAATGAGCAGTTCTTC. Together with reference TRBV9 and TRBJ2-1, the CDR3 gives the full variable domain: DSGVTQTPKHLITATGQRVTLRCSPRSGDLSVYWYQQSLDQGLQFLIQYYNGEERAKGNILERFSAQQFPDLHSELNLSSLELGDSALYFCASSVSGRDTYNEQFFGPGTRLTVL.

The rearrangement joins TRBV29-1 to TRBJ1-3, with 7 bases lining up with TRBD1. Looked up from germline, CDR1 is SQVTM and CDR2 is ANQGSEA. There are 13 residues in the CDR3. Losses at the gene ends were 4 bases for V and 1 base for J; bases not matched to a gene: 1. The CDR3 nucleotides read TGCAGCGTTGGGGACAGATCTGGAAACACCATATATTTT. This codes for CSVGDRSGNTIYF.

The V and J genes are TRBV11-2 and TRBJ1-2; 7 bases fit TRBD1. In germline, CDR1 is SGHAT, CDR2 FQNNGV. J was trimmed by 0 bases and V by 5 bases; bases with no gene match: 3. The CDR3 has 14 residues. The CDR3 here is CASSGQEPNYGYTF. The DNA for the CDR3 is TGTGCCAGCAGCGGACAGGAGCCTAACTATGGCTACACCTTC.

CDR3 in DNA: TGTGCCAGCAGTTTAATGGGGACAGGGGTGACTGAAGCTTTCTTT. It encodes CASSLMGTGVTEAFF. The chain couples TRBV27 to TRBJ1-1; TRBD1 aligns across 10 bases. V lost 2 bases, J lost 5 bases, and 5 bases stayed unmatched. This CDR3 has 15 amino acids. Germline-derived CDR1 and CDR2 are MNHEY and SMNVEV (reference sequence).

For this clone: Additional DNA sequences in this sample encode the identical CDR3. This chain uses TRBV5-1 with TRBJ1-6; D ambiguous. Germline V CDR1 and CDR2: SGHRS, YFSETQ. Deletions cut 0 bases from V and 1 base from J, with 8 bases between. The CDR3 has 16 amino acids. CDR3 DNA sequence: TGCGCCAGCAGCTTGGGTGGGAGTTCCTATAATTCACCCCTCCACTTT. It specifies CASSLGGSSYNSPLHF.

The chain carries TRBV7-9 and TRBJ2-3; maybe TRBD2 (6 bases). CDR1 is SEHNR, CDR2 FQNEAQ, per germline (reference sequence). This CDR3 region has 15 residues. Trimming stripped 3 bases from V and 6 bases from J, with 16 bases between. CDR3 sequence (DNA): TGTGCCAGCAGCTTTTTTCTAGCGCAACCGGATACGCAGTATTTT. Its translation is CASSFFLAQPDTQYF.

V gene TRBV5-5 combines with J gene TRBJ2-7; a weak D match, TRBD1 (5 bases). V was clipped by 0 bases and J by 2 bases, with 9 bases between them. The germline gives CDR1 SGHKS, CDR2 YYEKEE (reference sequence). This CDR3 region has 14 residues. The CDR3, as DNA: TGTGCCAGCAGCTTGGCTACAGGAACCTACGAGCAGTACTTC. This sequence encodes CASSLATGTYEQYF.

V usage is TRBV6-1 and J usage is TRBJ1-5; TRBD1 matches 7 bases. Trimming cost V 2 bases and J 0 bases; bases outside gene matches: 7. The CDR3 sequence is 17 residues long. Germline lookup yields CDR1 MNHNS and CDR2 SASEGT. CDR3 protein: CASSEWDRVYSNQPQHF. The CDR3 bases are TGTGCCAGCAGTGAATGGGACAGAGTCTATAGCAATCAGCCCCAGCATTTT.

The chain couples TRBV3-1 (or the pseudogene TRBV3-2) to TRBJ2-7; 10 bases line up with TRBD1. The V gene end was trimmed by 4 bases and the J gene end by 3 bases; junction bases not matched to a gene: 3. Germline CDR1 LGHDT, CDR2 YNNKEL (reference sequence). The CDR3 loop spans 14 amino acids. The CDR3 loop is CASSRRDRGYEQYF. The CDR3 DNA is TGTGCCAGCAGCCGCCGGGACAGGGGCTACGAGCAGTACTTC.

The rearrangement links TRBV18 to TRBJ2-2, with TRBD1 as a possible D gene (6 bases). Germline values: CDR1 KGHSH, CDR2 LQKENI. This CDR3 comprises 15 residues. V lost 6 bases and J 3 bases, leaving 14 bases between the germline ends. CDR3 in DNA: TGTGCCAGCTCGACCAGGGGCTTAGACACCGGGGAGCTGTTTTTT. Protein: CASSTRGLDTGELFF.

This clone showed up just once. This sequence joins TRBV29-1 and TRBJ1-4; D is unresolved. The ends were cut back, 4 bases at V and 5 bases at J, with 5 bases in the middle. Germline CDR1 SQVTM, CDR2 ANQGSEA. This CDR3 contains 11 residues. The CDR3 spells CSVGLNEKLFF. CDR3 DNA sequence: TGCAGCGTTGGACTCAATGAAAAACTGTTTTTT.

The sample holds a few counts of this clone. The V call is TRBV14, the J call TRBJ1-2; possibly TRBD1 for D (6 bases). Germline lookup yields CDR1 SGHDN and CDR2 FVKESK. There are 13 residues in the CDR3. V lost 2 bases to trimming and J lost 4 bases, with 8 bases between them. The CDR3 nucleotides read TGTGCCAGCAGCCAACAGGGGAGCTATGGCTACACCTTC. Translation: CASSQQGSYGYTF.

The chain combines TRBV5-4 with TRBJ1-1, with 10 nucleotides matching TRBD1. The germline gives CDR1 SGHNT, CDR2 YYREEE (reference sequence). CDR3 length: 16 amino acids. Trimming cost V 4 bases and J 8 bases; bases outside gene matches: 14. The CDR3 loop is CASSPETRQGAREAFF. As DNA, the CDR3 is TGTGCCAGCAGCCCCGAAACCCGACAGGGGGCGAGGGAAGCTTTCTTT.

The V gene is TRBV29-1, the J gene TRBJ1-1; 8 bases fit TRBD1. This CDR3 has 13 amino acids. CDR1 is SQVTM, CDR2 ANQGSEA, per germline. V dropped 4 bases and J dropped 5; count of bases not matched to a gene: 6. The CDR3 is CSVGGQGGTEAFF. The DNA for the CDR3 is TGCAGCGTTGGAGGACAGGGAGGAACTGAAGCTTTCTTT.

The chain links TRBV15 to TRBJ1-1; D possibly corresponds to TRBD1 (5 bases). Trimming shortened V by 4 bases and J by 2 bases, and 11 bases separated the two germline ends. The CDR3 has 14 residues. Germline V gene sequence: CDR1 LNHNV, CDR2 YYDKDF (reference sequence). Written as DNA, the CDR3 is TGTGCCACCAGCAATGGGGGGGGAAACACTGAAGCTTTCTTT. Its translation: CATSNGGGNTEAFF.

V usage is TRBV5-1 and J usage is TRBJ1-5; perhaps TRBD1 as D (6 bases). V was trimmed by 6 bases and J by 7 bases, leaving 17 bases between them. The CDR3 has 14 amino acids. CDR1 and CDR2 from the germline V gene are SGHRS and YFSETQ. The DNA of the CDR3 is TGCGCCAGCAACCATCTACCAGGGGTGCAGCCCCAGCATTTT. Amino acids: CASNHLPGVQPQHF. Full variable domain (remainder filled in from reference TRBV5-1 and TRBJ1-5): KAGVTQTPRYLIKTRGQQVTLSCSPISGHRSVSWYQQTPGQGLQFLFEYFSETQRNKGNFPGRFSGRQFSNSRSEMNVSTLELGDSALYLCASNHLPGVQPQHFGDGTRLSIL.

The genes are TRBV29-1 and TRBJ1-4; D is unresolved. The CDR3 has 13 amino acids. With 5 bases removed from V and 6 bases from J, the gap between germline ends came to 13 bases. CDR1 and CDR2 from the germline V gene are SQVTM and ANQGSEA. In nucleotides, the CDR3 is TGCAGCGTTACCCTCGACTATGATGAAAAACTGTTTTTT. Translated: CSVTLDYDEKLFF.

CDR3 sequence (DNA): TGTGCCAGTAGTATAGGGCAGGTGGTACACACCGGGGAGCTGTTTTTT. It codes for CASSIGQVVHTGELFF. The rearrangement joins TRBV19 to TRBJ2-2; D is uncertain. V was pared by 1 base and J by 3 bases, with 12 bases between. Germline V gene data show CDR1 as LNHDA and CDR2 as SQIVND (reference sequence). The CDR3 loop spans 16 amino acids.